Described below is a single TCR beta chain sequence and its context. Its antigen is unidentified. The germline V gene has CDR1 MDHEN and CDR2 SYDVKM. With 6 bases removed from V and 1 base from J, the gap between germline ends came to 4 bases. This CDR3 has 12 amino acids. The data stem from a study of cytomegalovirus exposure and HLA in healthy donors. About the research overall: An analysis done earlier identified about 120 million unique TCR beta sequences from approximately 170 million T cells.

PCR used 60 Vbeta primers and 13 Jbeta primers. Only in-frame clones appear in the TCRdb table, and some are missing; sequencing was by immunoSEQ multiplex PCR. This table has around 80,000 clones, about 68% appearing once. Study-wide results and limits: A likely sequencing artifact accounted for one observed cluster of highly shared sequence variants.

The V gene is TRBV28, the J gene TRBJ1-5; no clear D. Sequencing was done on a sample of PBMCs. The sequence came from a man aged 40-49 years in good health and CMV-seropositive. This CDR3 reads CASRRSNQPQHF. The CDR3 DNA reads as TGTGCCAGCAGGCGAAGCAATCAGCCCCAGCATTTT. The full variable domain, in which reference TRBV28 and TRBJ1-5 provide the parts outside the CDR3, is DVKVTQSSRYLVKRTGEKVFLECVQDMDHENMFWYRQDPGLGLRLIYFSYDVKMKEKGDIPEGYSVSREKKERFSLILESASTNQTSMYLCASRRSNQPQHFGDGTRLSIL.